This T cell receptor (beta chain) emerged from a study of blood T cell repertoires in COVID-19. Germline CDR1 and CDR2: MDHEN and SYDVKM. CDR3 length: 20 residues. The ends lost 3 bases at V and 2 bases at J; junction bases unmatched: 19. Here immunoSEQ multiplex PCR was the method, and the copy in TCRdb shows in-frame clones only, minus some. The table has 80,000 to 95,000 clones, approximately 85% seen once; the top ten hold around an eighth. This chain connects TRBV28 to TRBJ2-7; 10 bases are a match to TRBD2. The source of this sequence is a human donor in a cohort sampled during active COVID-19. The sequenced sample was peripheral blood. The CDR3 is CASSFLLAGVKGSGTYEQYF. CDR3 sequence (DNA): TGTGCCAGCAGTTTTCTTCTAGCGGGAGTTAAGGGGTCTGGGACCTACGAGCAGTACTTC.